Each of the 25 T cell receptor beta chains below was sequenced from the same sample in a study of blood T cells in healthy people across ages. The use of a sample-barcoded 5' primer and a J-beta primer mix characterized a second PCR of roughly 7 to 12 cycles. TCRdb called the 5' RACE reads again in MiXCR, with one record for every CDR3 protein. The repertoire holds approximately 1,000,000 distinct CDR3 sequences, with 35% to 40% as singletons. The sequenced material came from blood. These receptors originate from a man aged 18 to 29 in good health.

CDR3 nucleotide sequence: TGCAGTGGCGGACTAGCGGGGACCTACGAGCAGTACTTC. It is translated as CSGGLAGTYEQYF. V gene TRBV20-1 combines with J gene TRBJ2-7; TRBD2 aligns across 12 bases. The CDR3 is 13 amino acids. The germline V gene has CDR1 DFQATT and CDR2 SNEGSKA (reference sequence). Trimming at V came to 7 bases and at J to 2 bases, leaving 3 bases not matched to a gene.

The J gene is TRBJ2-1, the V gene TRBV27, with 10 bases aligning to TRBD1. Looked up from germline, CDR1 is MNHEY and CDR2 is SMNVEV (reference sequence). Losses at the gene ends were 2 bases for V and 2 bases for J; bases not matched to a gene: 6. CDR3 size: 17 residues. CDR3 in amino acids: CASSLGWDRGPYNEQFF. CDR3 nucleotide sequence: TGTGCCAGCAGTTTAGGGTGGGACAGGGGACCCTACAATGAGCAGTTCTTC.

J is TRBJ2-3 and V is TRBV20-1; D is undetermined. This CDR3 comprises 14 residues. V lost 6 bases to trimming and J lost 4 bases, with 17 bases between them. CDR1 is DFQATT, CDR2 SNEGSKA, per germline (reference sequence). The CDR3 loop reads CSAPGLTRADTQYF. As DNA, the CDR3 is TGCAGTGCCCCCGGCCTAACCCGCGCAGATACGCAGTATTTT.

This clonotype has a handful of counts. The genes are TRBV29-1 and TRBJ1-1; D is possibly TRBD1 (5 bases). V was shortened by 6 bases and J by 4 bases, with 9 bases between the two germline ends. The CDR3 extends over 11 amino acids. Germline CDR1 is SQVTM and CDR2 is ANQGSEA. The CDR3 spells CSVGERTEAFF. DNA of the CDR3: TGCAGCGTAGGGGAACGCACTGAAGCTTTCTTT.

Comments on this clonotype: At one boundary the junction diverges from the germline segment, which might be a read error. V gene TRBV6-5 combines with J gene TRBJ1-2; 7 bases are shared with TRBD1. Germline V gene data show CDR1 as MNHEY and CDR2 as SVGAGI. This CDR3 is 15 amino acids long. Here the CDR3 DNA reads TGTGCCAGCAATTACTCGGGCAGGGGGGATAATGGCTACACCTTC. This encodes CASNYSGRGDNGYTF.

The CDR3 spells CASSRTPWTGELFF. DNA for the CDR3: TGTGCCAGTAGTCGGACACCATGGACCGGGGAGCTGTTTTTT. The chain joins TRBV19 to TRBJ2-2; D possibly corresponds to TRBD1 (5 bases). The ends were cut back, 5 bases at V and 5 bases at J, with 12 bases in the middle. The CDR3 has 14 amino acids. The germline V gene has CDR1 LNHDA and CDR2 SQIVND (reference sequence).

The chain couples TRBV7-9 to TRBJ1-1; D might be TRBD1 (6 bases). Germline loops: CDR1 SEHNR, CDR2 FQNEAQ (reference sequence). The CDR3 extends over 15 amino acids. Trimming took off 6 bases at V and 4 bases at J, with 18 bases between the two ends. The chain's CDR3 is CASSPSGEGGTEAFF. CDR3 DNA sequence: TGTGCCAGCAGTCCCTCAGGGGAAGGTGGCACTGAAGCTTTCTTT.

The count of this clonotype is one. CDR3: CASSQEATSNTEAFF. CDR3 DNA sequence: TGTGCCAGCAGCCAAGAGGCGACAAGCAACACTGAAGCTTTCTTT. J is TRBJ1-1 and V is TRBV4-2; D is unclear. Trimming removed 0 bases at V and 2 bases at J, with 10 bases between. Germline assignment: CDR1 LGHNA and CDR2 YNFKEQ. The CDR3 runs 15 residues.

This clonotype has only a few counts. V is TRBV30 and J is TRBJ2-1; a weak D match, TRBD2 (7 bases). Trimming pared 5 bases from V and 13 bases from J, leaving 21 bases between. Germline CDR1 GTSNPN, CDR2 SVGIG (reference sequence). The CDR3 is made up of 13 amino acids. The CDR3 region has the DNA TGTGCCTGGTGCCGGGGGGACACGATTAAACAGTTCTTC. Translated: CAWCRGDTIKQFF. Looking up the rest from reference TRBV30 and TRBJ2-1 gives the full variable domain: SQTIHQWPATLVQPVGSPLSLECTVEGTSNPNLYWYRQAAGRGLQLLFYSVGIGQISSEVPQNLSASRPQDRQFILSSKKLLLSDSGFYLCAWCRGDTIKQFFGPGTRLTVL.

The V call is TRBV5-5, the J call TRBJ2-1, with 9 positions matching TRBD1. V gave up 4 bases and J gave up 4 bases; unmatched junction bases: 6. The CDR3 runs 15 residues. CDR1 and CDR2 from the germline V gene are SGHKS and YYEKEE (reference sequence). The CDR3 coding sequence is TGTGCCAGCAGCCCCGGGACAGGGATGTACAATGAGCAGTTCTTC. Amino acids: CASSPGTGMYNEQFF.

The chain recombines TRBV12-3 or TRBV12-4 with TRBJ1-1, with D tentatively TRBD1 (5 bases). The CDR3 consists of 13 residues. The germline V and J ends were trimmed by 7 bases and 0 bases, with 9 bases remaining between them. The CDR3 DNA sequence: TGTGCCAGCATCGGGGCAATGAACACTGAAGCTTTCTTT. This sequence encodes CASIGAMNTEAFF.

The V call is TRBV9, the J call TRBJ2-1; 11 bases line up with TRBD2. Trimming took 0 bases from V and 0 from J; bases not matched to a gene: 8. The CDR3 length is 19 residues. CDR1 SGDLS and CDR2 YYNGEE come from the germline V gene. The CDR3 DNA is TGTGCCAGCAGCGTAGTTGGTAGCGGGGGGGCGAGCTCCTACAATGAGCAGTTCTTC. This encodes CASSVVGSGGASSYNEQFF.

In its sample, this clonotype was seen a few times. The chain has TRBV6-5 and TRBJ2-7; TRBD1 agrees at 9 bases. J was trimmed by 6 bases and V by 5 bases; bases with no gene match: 5. This CDR3 has 13 residues. The germline V gene has CDR1 MNHEY and CDR2 SVGAGI. CDR3: CASSRGQGGEQYF. The CDR3 DNA follows: TGTGCCAGCAGTAGGGGACAGGGAGGCGAGCAGTACTTC.

Details on this clonotype: At one end, the junction sequence differs from germline, possibly due to a read error. The genes are TRBV7-9 and TRBJ2-3; 8 nucleotides match TRBD1. This CDR3 is 15 amino acids long. CDR1 and CDR2 (germline): SEHNR, FQNEAQ (reference sequence). The CDR3 coding sequence is TGTGCCAGCAGTCCCGCGACAGGGGTGGGAGATGCGCAGTATTTT. Protein: CASSPATGVGDAQYF.

The rearrangement links TRBV14 to TRBJ2-3; D gene uncertain. The CDR3 loop spans 15 amino acids. With 1 base removed from V and 1 base from J, the gap between germline ends came to 9 bases. Germline V gene data show CDR1 as SGHDN and CDR2 as FVKESK. The CDR3 region has the DNA TGTGCCAGCAGCCAAGGGGGTTTCGGCACAGATACGCAGTATTTT. Amino acids: CASSQGGFGTDTQYF. Variable domain in full (rest from reference TRBV14 and TRBJ2-3): EAGVTQFPSHSVIEKGQTVTLRCDPISGHDNLYWYRRVMGKEIKFLLHFVKESKQDESGMPNNRFLAERTGGTYSTLKVQPAELEDSGVYFCASSQGGFGTDTQYFGPGTRLTVL.

This CDR3 reads CASSTGPPEGEKLFF. CDR3 nucleotide sequence: TGTGCCAGCAGCACAGGGCCGCCTGAGGGTGAAAAACTGTTTTTT. This rearrangement joins TRBV5-5 to TRBJ1-4; D is perhaps TRBD1 (6 bases). The length of the CDR3 is 15 residues. Germline CDR1 is SGHKS and CDR2 is YYEKEE (reference sequence). Trimming left V 4 bases short and J 7 bases short, with 17 bases between. The full variable domain, completed using reference TRBV5-5 and TRBJ1-4, is DAGVTQSPTHLIKTRGQQVTLRCSPISGHKSVSWYQQVLGQGPQFIFQYYEKEERGRGNFPDRFSARQFPNYSSELNVNALLLGDSALYLCASSTGPPEGEKLFFGSGTQLSVL.

This chain's CDR3 is CASSQEGTGNNEQFF. The DNA for the CDR3 is TGCGCCAGCAGCCAAGAAGGGACAGGAAACAATGAGCAGTTCTTC. J is TRBJ2-1 and V is TRBV4-3; TRBD1 agrees at 8 bases. Germline CDR1 and CDR2: LGHNA and YSLEER. Trimming removed 0 bases from V and 5 bases from J; junction bases left unmatched: 3. CDR3 length: 15 residues.

The chain combines TRBV6-5 with TRBJ2-1; D may be TRBD2 (6 bases). CDR1 is MNHEY, CDR2 SVGAGI, per germline. V was pared by 2 bases and J by 14 bases, with 10 bases between. CDR3 length: 11 amino acids. This CDR3 reads CASSYARREFF. CDR3 DNA: TGTGCCAGCAGTTACGCGAGGAGGGAGTTCTTC.

This clonotype was recorded a few times. The V and J genes are TRBV20-1 and TRBJ1-5; the D is unclear. Germline CDR1 and CDR2: DFQATT and SNEGSKA (reference sequence). The CDR3 extends over 12 amino acids. V was cut by 2 bases and J by 7 bases, with 9 bases left in between. CDR3 sequence reads: CSARRREQPQHF. Written as DNA, the CDR3 is TGCAGTGCTAGACGTCGTGAACAGCCCCAGCATTTT.

This clonotype occurred many times. The chain uses TRBV7-6 and TRBJ1-2, with no clear D. There are 18 residues in the CDR3. The V gene lost 1 base and the J gene lost 3 bases, with 21 bases spanning the gap. Germline V gives CDR1 SGHVS, CDR2 FNYEAQ. For the CDR3, the DNA is TGTGCCAGCAGCTTAGTACCTCGACTCCCGTTGACGGACTATGGCTACACCTTC. Its translation is CASSLVPRLPLTDYGYTF.

The rearrangement uses TRBV6-2 or TRBV6-3 and TRBJ1-5, with a tentative D call TRBD1 (5 bases). Trimming took 8 bases from V and 4 from J, leaving 15 bases between them. Germline V gene lookup returns CDR1 MNHEY and CDR2 SVGEGT. This CDR3 has 14 residues. The CDR3 protein is CASHEGLMNQPQHF. CDR3 in DNA: TGTGCCAGCCATGAGGGGTTAATGAATCAGCCCCAGCATTTT.

This sequence joins TRBV7-2 and TRBJ2-7, with no clear D. CDR3 length: 15 residues. Germline loops: CDR1 SGHTA, CDR2 FQGNSA. V lost 1 base to trimming and J lost 0 bases, with 10 bases between them. The DNA for the CDR3 is TGTGCCAGCAGCTTAGGAGCCCAGAGCTCCTACGAGCAGTACTTC. This translates into CASSLGAQSSYEQYF.

The CDR3 is CSAAGPLGRGEQFF. The CDR3 DNA follows: TGCAGTGCTGCCGGGCCCCTGGGAAGGGGTGAGCAGTTCTTC. The rearrangement joins TRBV20-1 to TRBJ2-1; possibly TRBD1 for D (5 bases). In germline, CDR1 is DFQATT, CDR2 SNEGSKA (reference sequence). V lost 5 bases, J lost 9 bases, and 20 bases lay in between. CDR3 size: 14 residues.

A note on this clonotype: One end of the junction varies from germline; a read error may be responsible. The chain combines TRBV7-6 with TRBJ2-7, with D possibly called TRBD1 or TRBD2 (5 bases each). The CDR3 loop spans 13 amino acids. CDR1 and CDR2 from the germline V gene are SGHVS and FNYEAQ. This chain's CDR3 is CASRLGPQYEQYF. In DNA form, the CDR3 reads TGTGCCAGCCGCTTGGGACCGCAGTACGAGCAGTACTTC.

The chain is built from TRBV12-3 or TRBV12-4 and TRBJ1-2; 7 positions match TRBD1. V lost 5 bases to trimming and J lost 4 bases; unmatched junction nucleotides: 10. There are 15 residues in the CDR3. Here the CDR3 reads CASSAGTDLFYGYTF. The DNA of the CDR3 is TGTGCCAGCAGTGCGGGGACAGATCTATTCTATGGCTACACCTTC.